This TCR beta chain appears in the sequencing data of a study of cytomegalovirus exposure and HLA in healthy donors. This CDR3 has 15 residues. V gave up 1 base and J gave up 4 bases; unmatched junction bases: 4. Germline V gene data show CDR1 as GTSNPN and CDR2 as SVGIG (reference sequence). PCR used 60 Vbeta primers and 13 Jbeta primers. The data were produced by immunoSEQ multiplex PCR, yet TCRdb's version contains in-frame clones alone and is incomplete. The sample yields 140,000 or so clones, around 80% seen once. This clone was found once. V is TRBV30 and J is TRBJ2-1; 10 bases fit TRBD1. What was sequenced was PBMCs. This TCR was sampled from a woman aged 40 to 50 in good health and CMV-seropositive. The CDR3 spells CAWSGGDRGYNEQFF. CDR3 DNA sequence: TGTGCCTGGAGTGGGGGGGACAGGGGTTACAATGAGCAGTTCTTC.